This TCR beta chain was recorded in a study of early T cells in non-severe SARS-CoV-2 infection. Researchers attached unique molecular identifiers to individual cDNA molecules. TCRdb fed the 5' RACE reads into MiXCR, producing one record per CDR3 protein. The data contain some 120,000 distinct CDR3 sequences, about 16% of them singletons. From germline, CDR1 is SGHTA and CDR2 FQGNSA. The CDR3 covers 14 residues. With regard to this clonotype: One junction end does not reproduce the germline sequence, and a read error may be involved.

Material for sequencing was whole blood. The clonotype comes from an adult who was a healthcare worker with PCR-confirmed SARS-CoV-2 infection or an uninfected control (not recorded which). The gene calls are TRBV7-2 and TRBJ2-1; 9 nucleotides match TRBD2. The CDR3 DNA sequence: TGTGCCATCAGCTTGGCGGGGGGGCCCTATGAGCAGTTCTTC. Protein sequence: CAISLAGGPYEQFF.